The 26 T cell receptor beta chains below all came from one sample that was sequenced in a study of shared clonotypes between healthy human individuals. In the naive CD8 group, cells lacked CD45RO and were positively selected for CCR7, so terminally differentiated effector memory CD45RA+ cells were left out. Profiled with immunoSEQ multiplex PCR; TCRdb holds only in-frame clones, not every one. The sample has hundreds of thousands of clones; approximately 96% are singletons. Source material: naive CD8+ T cells sorted from blood. All receptors come from a woman aged 25 to 39 in good health.

The chain joins TRBV5-6 to TRBJ2-2; TRBD1 agrees at 7 bases. J lost 1 base, V lost 3 bases, and 6 bases had no gene match. In germline, CDR1 is SGHDT, CDR2 YYEEEE. This CDR3 comprises 16 residues. The CDR3 loop reads CASSSSGTVNTGELFF. CDR3 coding DNA: TGTGCCAGCAGCTCTTCCGGGACAGTGAACACCGGGGAGCTGTTTTTT.

The chain combines TRBV28 with TRBJ2-1; tentative D call: TRBD2 (5 bases). The CDR3 covers 12 residues. V shed 8 bases and J shed 4 bases, with 9 bases lying between them. Germline V gene data show CDR1 as MDHEN and CDR2 as SYDVKM. CDR3: CASSAVYNEQFF. The CDR3 DNA follows: TGTGCCAGCTCAGCGGTATACAATGAGCAGTTCTTC. The full variable domain, completed using reference TRBV28 and TRBJ2-1, is DVKVTQSSRYLVKRTGEKVFLECVQDMDHENMFWYRQDPGLGLRLIYFSYDVKMKEKGDIPEGYSVSREKKERFSLILESASTNQTSMYLCASSAVYNEQFFGPGTRLTVL.

The genes are TRBV6-5 and TRBJ2-5, with TRBD1 as a possible D gene (5 bases). TRBJ2-7 matches the DNA end more closely, so the J call is doubtful. This CDR3 contains 13 residues. CDR1 is MNHEY and CDR2 is SVGAGI in the germline V gene. The CDR3 nucleotides are TGTGCCAGCAGTTACGACCAGGGCTACGAGCAGTACTTC. It is translated as CASSYDQGYEQYF.

The chain carries TRBV28 and TRBJ2-7; 8 bases map to TRBD1. Trimming removed 1 base from V and 3 bases from J; junction bases left unmatched: 5. Germline lookup yields CDR1 MDHEN and CDR2 SYDVKM. The CDR3 has 15 amino acids. DNA for the CDR3: TGTGCCAGCAGTTTATTTACAGGGGGAATCTACGAGCAGTACTTC. Its translation: CASSLFTGGIYEQYF.

This chain links TRBV30 with TRBJ1-4; D is ambiguous. V dropped 2 bases and J dropped 6 bases, with 7 bases sitting between them. The CDR3 loop spans 12 amino acids. CDR1 is GTSNPN and CDR2 is SVGIG in the germline V gene (reference sequence). The CDR3 sequence: CAWSFQDEKLFF. In DNA, the CDR3 is TGTGCCTGGAGTTTCCAGGATGAAAAACTGTTTTTT. Supplemented by reference TRBV30 and TRBJ1-4, the full variable domain reads SQTIHQWPATLVQPVGSPLSLECTVEGTSNPNLYWYRQAAGRGLQLLFYSVGIGQISSEVPQNLSASRPQDRQFILSSKKLLLSDSGFYLCAWSFQDEKLFFGSGTQLSVL.

This clone appeared a single time. The V call is TRBV9, the J call TRBJ2-1; 10 positions match TRBD2. The CDR3 consists of 15 residues. CDR1 is SGDLS, CDR2 YYNGEE, per germline. Losses at the gene ends were 1 base for V and 7 bases for J; bases not matched to a gene: 5. For the CDR3, the DNA is TGTGCCAGCAGCGTAACTAGCGGGACGACAAATGAGCAGTTCTTC. This codes for CASSVTSGTTNEQFF.

In nucleotides, the CDR3 is TGTGCCAGCAGGTTTGGGTGGGATGGCTACACCTTC. Translated: CASRFGWDGYTF. The chain recombines TRBV13 with TRBJ1-2; D uncertain. V shed 6 bases and J shed 6 bases, with 11 bases lying between them. Germline V lookup: CDR1 PRHDT, CDR2 FYEKMQ (reference sequence). The CDR3 runs 12 residues.

This clone was observed once. J is TRBJ1-5 and V is TRBV13; no clear D. Germline CDR1 and CDR2: PRHDT and FYEKMQ (reference sequence). The CDR3 runs 14 residues. V lost 0 bases and J lost 4, with 7 bases in between. The CDR3 here is CASSLGQYNQPQHF. The CDR3 DNA sequence: TGTGCCAGCAGCTTAGGGCAGTATAATCAGCCCCAGCATTTT.

The V and J genes are TRBV7-6 and TRBJ2-7; maybe TRBD1 (6 bases). The CDR3 is 13 residues long. CDR1 SGHVS and CDR2 FNYEAQ come from the germline V gene. Trimming took 5 bases from V and 5 from J, leaving 13 bases between them. The DNA for the CDR3 is TGTGCCAGCAGCACCTTGGGGGCCGACGAGCAGTACTTC. Its protein product is CASSTLGADEQYF.

The CDR3 nucleotides read TGTGCCAGCAGCTGGGGCTTCCGTAAAGAGACCCAGTACTTC. It translates to CASSWGFRKETQYF. V and J are TRBV5-4 and TRBJ2-5; D possibly corresponds to TRBD1 (5 bases). CDR3 length: 14 residues. V was trimmed by 3 bases and J by 3 bases, leaving 12 bases between them. Germline V lookup: CDR1 SGHNT, CDR2 YYREEE (reference sequence).

This clone was detected once. The chain carries TRBV14 and TRBJ2-1; the match to TRBD2 covers 7 bases. The CDR3 contains 16 residues. Germline CDR1 is SGHDN and CDR2 is FVKESK. Trimming cost V 8 bases and J 2 bases; bases outside gene matches: 12. As DNA, the CDR3 is TGTGCCAGCTCTCCTCTCGGCGGGGGTCCCTACAATGAGCAGTTCTTC. Protein product: CASSPLGGGPYNEQFF. The full variable domain, completed using reference TRBV14 and TRBJ2-1, is EAGVTQFPSHSVIEKGQTVTLRCDPISGHDNLYWYRRVMGKEIKFLLHFVKESKQDESGMPNNRFLAERTGGTYSTLKVQPAELEDSGVYFCASSPLGGGPYNEQFFGPGTRLTVL.

The chain combines TRBV27 with TRBJ2-1, with D possibly being TRBD2 (5 bases). The V and J ends lost 5 bases and 3 bases respectively, with 11 bases between them. From germline, CDR1 is MNHEY and CDR2 SMNVEV (reference sequence). The CDR3 consists of 14 residues. The CDR3 loop is CASSPEGSYNEQFF. In DNA, the CDR3 is TGTGCCAGCAGTCCCGAAGGGAGCTACAATGAGCAGTTCTTC.

The V and J genes are TRBV7-8 and TRBJ1-5; 7 positions agree with TRBD1. The ends lost 1 base at V and 14 bases at J; junction bases unmatched: 8. Germline-derived CDR1 and CDR2 are SGHVS and FQNEAQ. This CDR3 is built from 13 residues. In DNA form, the CDR3 reads TGTGCCAGCAGCTTAGAAATGGACAGGTGGAAGCATTTT. Amino acids: CASSLEMDRWKHF.

The V and J genes are TRBV27 and TRBJ1-2, with unresolved D. V lost 8 bases and J lost 7, with 14 bases in between. CDR3 length: 12 residues. Germline CDR1 is MNHEY and CDR2 is SMNVEV (reference sequence). This CDR3 reads CASWPGAGGYTF. The CDR3, as DNA: TGTGCCAGCTGGCCCGGCGCGGGTGGCTACACCTTC.

The CDR3 protein is CASSFLSGRAIYEQYF. In DNA form, the CDR3 reads TGTGCCAGCAGTTTCCTTAGCGGGAGGGCCATCTACGAGCAGTACTTC. The chain combines TRBV27 with TRBJ2-7; 11 bases fit TRBD2. Unmatched junction bases numbered 7, after V lost 3 bases and J lost 3 bases. Germline V lookup: CDR1 MNHEY, CDR2 SMNVEV (reference sequence). This CDR3 is built from 16 residues.

Points on this clone: The same CDR3 is also encoded by other DNA sequences in this sample. The V call is TRBV4-1, the J call TRBJ1-5, with TRBD1 matching over 7 bases. The V gene's germline CDR1 is MGHRA and CDR2 YSYEKL. This CDR3 contains 15 residues. V was clipped by 3 bases and J by 2 bases; unmatched bases: 4. CDR3 sequence reads: CASSHRQGGNQPQHF. The CDR3 DNA sequence: TGCGCCAGCAGCCACCGACAGGGAGGCAATCAGCCCCAGCATTTT.

The V call is TRBV13, the J call TRBJ1-2; no clear D gene. Per the germline V gene, CDR1 is PRHDT and CDR2 is FYEKMQ (reference sequence). The CDR3 covers 14 residues. Trimming cost V 5 bases and J 0 bases, with 10 bases left between them. CDR3 bases: TGTGCCAGCAGCCCCGGCGAAGCTAACTATGGCTACACCTTC. Amino acids: CASSPGEANYGYTF.

V and J are TRBV28 and TRBJ2-7; D may be TRBD1 (6 bases). The CDR3 runs to 13 residues. Germline CDR1 reads MDHEN; CDR2 reads SYDVKM. With 2 bases removed from V and 4 bases from J, the gap between germline ends came to 9 bases. The CDR3 loop reads CASSLGQIYEQYF. CDR3 DNA sequence: TGTGCCAGCAGTTTAGGACAGATTTACGAGCAGTACTTC.

The rearrangement joins TRBV30 to TRBJ2-1, with TRBD2 as a possible D gene (7 bases). The CDR3 covers 12 residues. Trimming pared 5 bases from V and 8 bases from J, leaving 13 bases between. Germline V gene lookup returns CDR1 GTSNPN and CDR2 SVGIG (reference sequence). CDR3 protein: CAWGEGHDEQFF. In DNA, the CDR3 is TGTGCCTGGGGGGAGGGACACGATGAGCAGTTCTTC.

V is TRBV27 and J is TRBJ1-2; 8 nucleotides align to TRBD1. V lost 5 bases, J lost 6 bases, and 5 bases stayed unmatched. Looked up from germline, CDR1 is MNHEY and CDR2 is SMNVEV (reference sequence). The CDR3 consists of 13 residues. DNA for the CDR3: TGTGCCAGCAGTACTCCGGGACAGGATGGCTACACCTTC. Translated: CASSTPGQDGYTF.

The rearrangement joins TRBV19 to TRBJ1-1; no clear D. CDR3 length: 12 amino acids. Germline values: CDR1 LNHDA, CDR2 SQIVND (reference sequence). The V end was cut by 5 bases, the J end by 6 bases, with 10 bases between. Here the CDR3 reads CASSSGRPEAFF. The CDR3 DNA sequence: TGTGCCAGTAGTTCCGGACGGCCTGAAGCTTTCTTT.

The CDR3 sequence: CASSHTAEGETQYF. The CDR3 DNA sequence: TGTGCCAGCAGCCACACCGCGGAGGGAGAGACCCAGTACTTC. The chain links TRBV7-8 to TRBJ2-5, with a weak D call TRBD2 (6 bases). V lost 5 bases and J lost 4, with 14 bases in between. The length of the CDR3 is 14 residues. Germline-derived CDR1 and CDR2 are SGHVS and FQNEAQ.

V gene TRBV28 combines with J gene TRBJ2-7; D may correspond to TRBD1 or TRBD2 (5 bases each). Trimming pared 6 bases from V and 2 bases from J, leaving 20 bases between. The CDR3 loop spans 16 amino acids. The germline CDR1 and CDR2 sequences are MDHEN and SYDVKM. This CDR3 reads CASRFGDLHTPYEQYF. In DNA, the CDR3 is TGTGCCAGCAGATTCGGGGACCTTCACACCCCCTACGAGCAGTACTTC.

J is TRBJ2-5 and V is TRBV28; 8 nucleotides agree with TRBD1. Germline lookup yields CDR1 MDHEN and CDR2 SYDVKM. J was trimmed by 5 bases and V by 5 bases; bases with no gene match: 16. The CDR3 has 17 amino acids. The DNA of the CDR3 is TGTGCCAGCAGTCCGACCTCGACAGGGGTGAGGTGGGAGACCCAGTACTTC. As protein: CASSPTSTGVRWETQYF.

Concerning this clone: Other DNA sequences in this specimen translate into the identical CDR3. The chain recombines TRBV9 with TRBJ1-1, with D hard to call. Per germline, CDR1 SGDLS and CDR2 YYNGEE. The V end lost 0 bases, the J end lost 5 bases, and 8 bases lay between the germline ends. The length of the CDR3 is 13 residues. As DNA, the CDR3 is TGTGCCAGCAGCGTAGCAGGTCGAACTGAAGCTTTCTTT. Translating gives CASSVAGRTEAFF.

The chain recombines TRBV5-1 with TRBJ2-5, with TRBD1 identical over 9 bases. Per the germline V gene, CDR1 is SGHRS and CDR2 is YFSETQ. After removal of 0 bases from V and 5 bases from J, the junction contained 11 bases not matched to a gene. The CDR3 has 17 amino acids. The CDR3 sequence is CASSLALGTGGLETQYF. CDR3 nucleotide sequence: TGCGCCAGCAGCTTGGCCTTGGGAACAGGGGGCCTGGAGACCCAGTACTTC.